One and the same sample provided the 12 T cell receptor beta chains below, sequenced in a study of regulatory T cells in long-lasting Graves disease. CDR3 regions were amplified by Arm-PCR using iRepertoire HTBI primers to build TCR beta libraries. MiXCR was run by TCRdb on the multiplex PCR reads, yielding one entry per CDR3 protein. The sample has around 300,000 distinct CDR3 sequences, 20% to 25% seen once. The time point: persistent/refractory GD, antithyroid drugs over 5 years with positive TRAb. With RNA extracted from PBMCs as input, the TCR library was made. This material consisted of peripheral blood mononuclear cells (PBMCs), taken when the disease was refractory, from a patient treated with antithyroid drugs. The receptors stem from a female donor with Graves disease.

At least ten counts were recorded for this clonotype. The CDR3 loop reads CASSLGRFQETQYF. The DNA of the CDR3 is TGTGCCAGCAGTTTGGGAAGGTTCCAAGAGACCCAGTACTTC. The chain employs TRBV28 and TRBJ2-5, with D unclear. The V gene's germline CDR1 is MDHEN and CDR2 SYDVKM. V was clipped by 3 bases and J by 1 base, with 9 bases between them. The CDR3 has 14 residues.

This clonotype was seen at least ten times. The DNA for the CDR3 is TGTGCCAGCAGTTCAGGGAGCAGCAGGGGGCCCGAAAAACTGTTTTTT. It translates to CASSSGSSRGPEKLFF. The chain is built from TRBV27 and TRBJ1-4; 8 bases are shared with TRBD1. Losses at the gene ends were 4 bases for V and 8 bases for J; bases not matched to a gene: 12. The CDR3 runs to 16 residues. Germline V CDR1 and CDR2: MNHEY, SMNVEV (reference sequence).

Details on this clonotype: This may stem from a read error, because a much larger clone lies one nucleotide away. This CDR3 is missing its conserved last phenylalanine or tryptophan, likely due to a read error. The chain recombines TRBV6-2 or TRBV6-3 with TRBJ1-1, with D possibly being TRBD1 (6 bases). CDR1 MNHEY and CDR2 SVGEGT come from the germline V gene. V was cut by 6 bases and J by 6 bases, with 14 bases left in between. The CDR3 runs to 13 residues. The CDR3 DNA follows: TGTGCCAGCAGACTGGGGGCTAGTTCTGAAGCTTTCTCT. Translation: CASRLGASSEAFS.

Only one count was recorded for this clonotype. A much larger clonotype is one base distant, so this may be a read error. The chain links TRBV28 to TRBJ1-6; a weak D match, TRBD1 (5 bases). The CDR3 has 19 residues. Between the trimmed V and J ends, which lost 7 bases and 0 bases, there was a span of 22 bases. Germline V gene sequence: CDR1 MDHEN, CDR2 SYDVKM. This chain's CDR3 is CASNDSAGITSSYNSPLHF. The CDR3 DNA is TGTGCCAGCAACGATTCAGCAGGGATAACAAGCTCCTATAATTCACCCCTCCACTTT.

This clonotype was counted a few times. V is TRBV20-1 and J is TRBJ1-6; 12 nucleotides align to TRBD1. V dropped 3 bases and J dropped 10; count of bases not matched to a gene: 4. This CDR3 contains 14 residues. In germline, CDR1 is DFQATT, CDR2 SNEGSKA (reference sequence). The DNA of the CDR3 is TGCAGTGCTAGGGGGACAGGGGGCTTATCACCCCTCCACTTT. Encoded protein: CSARGTGGLSPLHF.

This clonotype came up many times. V is TRBV7-2 and J is TRBJ2-3; D is undetermined. CDR3 length: 14 amino acids. CDR1 SGHTA and CDR2 FQGNSA come from the germline V gene. V dropped 2 bases and J dropped 2 bases, with 8 bases sitting between them. For the CDR3, the DNA is TGTGCCAGCAGCTTAAAAACAGTCACAGATACGCAGTATTTT. It is translated as CASSLKTVTDTQYF. The full variable domain, in which reference TRBV7-2 and TRBJ2-3 provide the parts outside the CDR3, is GAGVSQSPSNKVTEKGKDVELRCDPISGHTALYWYRQSLGQGLEFLIYFQGNSAPDKSGLPSDRFSAERTGGSVSTLTIQRTQQEDSAVYLCASSLKTVTDTQYFGPGTRLTVL.

This clonotype was counted at least ten times. The chain has TRBV7-2 and TRBJ2-6; D call uncertain. The CDR3 runs to 15 residues. Germline V gene data show CDR1 as SGHTA and CDR2 as FQGNSA. V was cut by 8 bases and J by 0 bases, with 11 bases left in between. For the CDR3, the DNA is TGTGCCAGCCGCCCAACTATCTCTGGGGCCAACGTCCTGACTTTC. This gives the protein CASRPTISGANVLTF.

The table lists this clonotype with many counts. This chain connects TRBV6-1 to TRBJ1-5, with no clear D. The germline V gene has CDR1 MNHNS and CDR2 SASEGT. The V gene lost 6 bases and the J gene lost 2 bases, with 23 bases spanning the gap. This CDR3 is built from 18 residues. CDR3 in DNA: TGTGCCAGCAGCCTTACGGTACCCACCCAGGTTGGCAATCAGCCCCAGCATTTT. It translates to CASSLTVPTQVGNQPQHF.

There are many counts of this clonotype. CDR3 sequence (DNA): TGTGCCAGCAGTGTTAGCTCTGGGGCCAACGTCCTGACTTTC. Its translation: CASSVSSGANVLTF. This sequence joins TRBV7-2 and TRBJ2-6; D not certain. The germline V and J ends were trimmed by 6 bases and 0 bases, with 6 bases remaining between them. Germline V lookup: CDR1 SGHTA, CDR2 FQGNSA. This CDR3 contains 14 residues.

J is TRBJ2-1 and V is TRBV12-3 or TRBV12-4; 8 positions agree with TRBD1. V was pared by 7 bases and J by 8 bases, with 13 bases of the junction left unmatched. There are 15 residues in the CDR3. The CDR3 region has the DNA TGTGCCAGCATCATGGACAGGGCCATCAGCGATGAGCAGTTCTTC. The encoded protein is CASIMDRAISDEQFF.

In its sample, this clonotype was seen many times. The V gene is TRBV28, the J gene TRBJ2-5, with 10 bases aligning to TRBD1. Germline V gene data show CDR1 as MDHEN and CDR2 as SYDVKM. Trimming cost V 3 bases and J 2 bases; bases outside gene matches: 6. CDR3 size: 16 residues. The CDR3 DNA reads as TGTGCCAGCAGTTTTTGGGGACAGGGGACTCAAGAGACCCAGTACTTC. Translated: CASSFWGQGTQETQYF.

The rearrangement joins TRBV7-9 to TRBJ2-5; 7 bases are shared with TRBD1. Germline assignment: CDR1 SEHNR and CDR2 FQNEAQ (reference sequence). The CDR3 is 12 amino acids. V was clipped by 5 bases and J by 5 bases; unmatched bases: 2. DNA of the CDR3: TGTGCCAGCAGCGGGGACAGCGAGACCCAGTACTTC. It encodes CASSGDSETQYF.